Sequencing of this T cell receptor (beta chain) was carried out in a study of T cell responses to AZD1222 COVID-19 vaccine. The repertoire was sequenced with immunoSEQ multiplex PCR; TCRdb's copy has only in-frame clones and lacks some. The profile shows some 150,000 clones, approximately 89% of them singletons. Study conclusions and caveats: Close to half of all spike-specific TCRs reportedly target regions of the variants that are unmutated. Clonal diversity was possibly underestimated; the donors were predominantly white British and more often female. Across spike, vaccine-associated CD4 TCRs were found, dominant at 160-218 and 743-854.

The CDR3 spans 17 residues. Between the trimmed V and J ends, which lost 4 bases and 3 bases, there was a span of 19 bases. Germline V gene lookup returns CDR1 LGHNA and CDR2 YSLEER. Remarks on this clone: Antigen unknown.

The chain is built from TRBV4-3 and TRBJ1-3; TRBD1 might be the D (5 bases). This receptor was taken from an adult in good health. This sample comprised peripheral blood, obtained on day 0 of MenACWY control vaccination. The CDR3 reads CASSPHGARVYGNTIYF. In DNA, the CDR3 is TGCGCCAGCAGCCCGCACGGAGCCAGGGTCTATGGAAACACCATATATTTT.